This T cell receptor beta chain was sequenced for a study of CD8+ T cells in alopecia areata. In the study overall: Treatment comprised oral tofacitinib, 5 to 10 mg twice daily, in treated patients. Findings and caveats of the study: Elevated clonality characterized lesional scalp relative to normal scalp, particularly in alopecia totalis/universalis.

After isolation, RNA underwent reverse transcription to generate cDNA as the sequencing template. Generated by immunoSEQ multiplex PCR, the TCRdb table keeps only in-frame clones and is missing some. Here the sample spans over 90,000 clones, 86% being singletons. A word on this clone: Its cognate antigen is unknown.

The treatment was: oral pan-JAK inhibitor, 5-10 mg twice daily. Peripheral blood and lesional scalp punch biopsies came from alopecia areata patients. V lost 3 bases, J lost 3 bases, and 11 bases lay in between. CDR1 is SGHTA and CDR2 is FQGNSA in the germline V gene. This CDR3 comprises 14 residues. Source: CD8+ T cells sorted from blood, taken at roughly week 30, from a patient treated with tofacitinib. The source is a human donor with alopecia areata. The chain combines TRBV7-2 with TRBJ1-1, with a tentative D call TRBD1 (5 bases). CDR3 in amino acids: CASSFRVQDTEAFF. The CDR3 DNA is TGTGCCAGCAGCTTCAGGGTTCAGGACACTGAAGCTTTCTTT.